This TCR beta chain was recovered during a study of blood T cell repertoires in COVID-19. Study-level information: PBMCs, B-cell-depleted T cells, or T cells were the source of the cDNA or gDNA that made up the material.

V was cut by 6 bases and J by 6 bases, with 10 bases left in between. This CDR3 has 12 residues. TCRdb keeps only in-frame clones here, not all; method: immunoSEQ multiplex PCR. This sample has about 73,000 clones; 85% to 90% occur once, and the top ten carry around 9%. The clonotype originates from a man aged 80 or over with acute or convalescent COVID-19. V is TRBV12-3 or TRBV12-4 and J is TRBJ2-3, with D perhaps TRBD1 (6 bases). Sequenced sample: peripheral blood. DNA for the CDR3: TGTGCCAGCAGCCGACAGGCGGATACGCAGTATTTT. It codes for CASSRQADTQYF.